The sequence of this T cell receptor beta chain was determined in a study of blood T cell repertoires in COVID-19. Study-level information: PBMCs, B-cell-depleted T cells, or T cells provided the cDNA or gDNA that made up the material.

Seattle patient enrollment occurred during active infection, with longitudinal follow-up thereafter. In the study's own analysis: Estimated nucleated cell counts came from reference gene primer amplification. Clones were read by immunoSEQ multiplex PCR, and TCRdb kept only the in-frame ones, dropping some. Clonal size and the V and J genes are those of that table, whereas D and trimming came from the DNA. Of 310,000 or so clones detected, roughly nine tenths appear once; the ten largest clones hold around 2.2%. The germline gives CDR1 MNHEY, CDR2 SVGAGI. The CDR3 consists of 15 residues. The V gene lost 6 bases and the J gene lost 1 base, with 16 bases spanning the gap.

Input material: peripheral blood. The chain uses TRBV6-5 and TRBJ2-7, with unresolved D. The sequence came from a woman under 40 with COVID-19, enrolled during active disease. CDR3 amino acids: CASSHDPRISYEQYF. The CDR3 DNA sequence: TGTGCCAGCAGCCACGACCCTAGGATTTCCTACGAGCAGTACTTC.